The source of this TCR beta chain is a study of shared clonotypes between healthy human individuals. Study-level results: Estimated richness values were generally larger in naive subsets than in memory subsets. Clonotype sharing across donors was expected to vary with sequencing depth.

Both subsets, CD45RA+ naive and CD45RA-negative memory, were split from the CD4+ cells. Each subset's genomic DNA was shared equally among a number of immunoSEQ plates. Some clones are missing from TCRdb's copy, which holds only in-frame ones; the method was immunoSEQ multiplex PCR. The table includes about 2.4 million clones, more than 85% detected once. Comments on this clone: Its antigen is not identified.

This TCR came from a man between 18 and 35 years old in good health. Some clones in this sample may be carry-over from other donors' samples. The sequenced material came from naive CD4+ T cells from PBMCs. Documented subset: CD45RA+ positively selected.

The CDR3 protein is CASSVDPGGKETQYF. CDR3 sequence (DNA): TGTGCCAGCAGCGTAGATCCGGGAGGGAAAGAGACCCAGTACTTC. The chain combines TRBV9 with TRBJ2-5, with 8 bases fitting TRBD2. Per the germline V gene, CDR1 is SGDLS and CDR2 is YYNGEE. Trimming removed 0 bases from V and 3 bases from J; junction bases left unmatched: 4. This CDR3 has 15 residues.